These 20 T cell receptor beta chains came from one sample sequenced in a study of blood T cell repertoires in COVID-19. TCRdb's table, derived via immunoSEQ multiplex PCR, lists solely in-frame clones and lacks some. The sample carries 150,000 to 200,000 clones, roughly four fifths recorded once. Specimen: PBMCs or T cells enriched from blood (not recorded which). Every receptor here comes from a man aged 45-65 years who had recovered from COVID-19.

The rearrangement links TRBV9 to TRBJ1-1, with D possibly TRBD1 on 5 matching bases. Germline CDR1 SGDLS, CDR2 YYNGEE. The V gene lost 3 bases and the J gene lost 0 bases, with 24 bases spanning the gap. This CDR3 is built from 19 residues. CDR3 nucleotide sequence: TGTGCCAGCAGCGAGGGGCCTGTCCTTACCGCAGTTATGAACACTGAAGCTTTCTTT. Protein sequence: CASSEGPVLTAVMNTEAFF.

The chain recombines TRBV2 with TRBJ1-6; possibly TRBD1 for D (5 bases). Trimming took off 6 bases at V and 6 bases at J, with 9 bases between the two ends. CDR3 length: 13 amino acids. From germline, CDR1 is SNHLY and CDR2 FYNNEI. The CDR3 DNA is TGTGCCAGCAGCCGGGACTCTAATTCACCCCTCCACTTT. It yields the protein CASSRDSNSPLHF.

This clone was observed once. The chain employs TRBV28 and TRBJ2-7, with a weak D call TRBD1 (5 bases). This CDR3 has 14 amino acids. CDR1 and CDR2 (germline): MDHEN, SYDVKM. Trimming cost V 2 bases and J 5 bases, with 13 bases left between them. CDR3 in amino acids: CASSLIGAVNEQYF. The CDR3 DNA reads TGTGCCAGCAGTTTAATAGGGGCGGTCAACGAGCAGTACTTC.

This chain's CDR3 is CASSSWTGSSGNTIYF. As DNA, the CDR3 is TGTGCCAGCAGCTCTTGGACAGGCTCCTCTGGAAACACCATATATTTT. The chain combines TRBV7-6 with TRBJ1-3, with 7 bases that match TRBD1. CDR3 size: 16 residues. V was pared by 4 bases and J by 0 bases, with 6 bases of the junction left unmatched. Germline loops: CDR1 SGHVS, CDR2 FNYEAQ.

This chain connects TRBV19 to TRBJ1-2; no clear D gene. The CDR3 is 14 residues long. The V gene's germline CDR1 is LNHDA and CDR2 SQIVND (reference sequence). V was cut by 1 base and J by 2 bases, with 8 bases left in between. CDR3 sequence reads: CASSIVGRNYGYTF. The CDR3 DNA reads TGTGCCAGTAGTATAGTCGGTCGGAACTATGGCTACACCTTC.

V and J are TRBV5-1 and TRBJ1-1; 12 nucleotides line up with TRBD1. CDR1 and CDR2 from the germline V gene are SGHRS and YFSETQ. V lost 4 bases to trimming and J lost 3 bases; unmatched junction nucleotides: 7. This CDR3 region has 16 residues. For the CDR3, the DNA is TGCGCCAGCAGCCCCGGGACAGGGGGCGCAGACACTGAAGCTTTCTTT. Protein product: CASSPGTGGADTEAFF. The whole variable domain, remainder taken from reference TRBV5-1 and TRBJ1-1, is KAGVTQTPRYLIKTRGQQVTLSCSPISGHRSVSWYQQTPGQGLQFLFEYFSETQRNKGNFPGRFSGRQFSNSRSEMNVSTLELGDSALYLCASSPGTGGADTEAFFGQGTRLTVV.

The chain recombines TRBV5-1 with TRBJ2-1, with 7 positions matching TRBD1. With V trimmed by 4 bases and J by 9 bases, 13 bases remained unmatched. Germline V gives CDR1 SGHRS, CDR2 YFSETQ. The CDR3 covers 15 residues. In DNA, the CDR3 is TGCGCCAGCAGCACCGGCAGGGACAGCCCAATTGAGCAGTTCTTC. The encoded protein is CASSTGRDSPIEQFF.

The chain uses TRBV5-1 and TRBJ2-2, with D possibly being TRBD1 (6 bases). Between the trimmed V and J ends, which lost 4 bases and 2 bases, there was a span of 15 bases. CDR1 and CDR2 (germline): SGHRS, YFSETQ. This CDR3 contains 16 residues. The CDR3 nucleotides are TGCGCCAGCAGCATAAACACAGGGTTCAACACCGGGGAGCTGTTTTTT. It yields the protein CASSINTGFNTGELFF.

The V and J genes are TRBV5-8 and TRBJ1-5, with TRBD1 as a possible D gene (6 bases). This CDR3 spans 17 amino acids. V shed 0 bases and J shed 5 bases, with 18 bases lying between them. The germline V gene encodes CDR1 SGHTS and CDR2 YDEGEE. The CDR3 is CASSLAFFGGSYQPQHF. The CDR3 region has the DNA TGTGCCAGCAGCTTGGCCTTCTTTGGGGGCTCCTATCAGCCCCAGCATTTT.

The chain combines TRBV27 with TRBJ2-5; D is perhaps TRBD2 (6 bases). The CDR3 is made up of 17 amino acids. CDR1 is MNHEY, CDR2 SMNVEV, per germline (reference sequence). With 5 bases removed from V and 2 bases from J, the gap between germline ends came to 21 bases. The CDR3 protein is CASSRRTVAVPQETQYF. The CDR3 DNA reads TGTGCCAGCAGTCGACGAACAGTAGCGGTTCCTCAAGAGACCCAGTACTTC.

CDR3 sequence (DNA): TGTGCCAGCAGCTTGGGTATATCCACTGAAGCTTTCTTT. As protein: CASSLGISTEAFF. This chain links TRBV5-4 with TRBJ1-1; D remains ambiguous. Trimming pared 0 bases from V and 4 bases from J, leaving 7 bases between. This CDR3 is built from 13 residues. Germline V lookup: CDR1 SGHNT, CDR2 YYREEE (reference sequence).

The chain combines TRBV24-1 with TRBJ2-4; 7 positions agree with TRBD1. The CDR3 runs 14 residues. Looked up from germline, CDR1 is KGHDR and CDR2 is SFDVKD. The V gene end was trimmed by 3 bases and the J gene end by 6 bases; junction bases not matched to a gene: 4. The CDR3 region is CATSDDRAGNIQYF. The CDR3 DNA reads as TGTGCCACCAGTGATGACAGGGCGGGAAACATTCAGTACTTC.

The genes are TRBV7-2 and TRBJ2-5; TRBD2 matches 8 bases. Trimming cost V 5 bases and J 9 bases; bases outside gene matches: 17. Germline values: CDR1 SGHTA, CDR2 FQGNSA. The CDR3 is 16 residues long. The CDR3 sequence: CASSILGGGPGGAQYF. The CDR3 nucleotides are TGTGCCAGCAGCATCTTGGGCGGGGGGCCCGGGGGGGCCCAGTACTTC.

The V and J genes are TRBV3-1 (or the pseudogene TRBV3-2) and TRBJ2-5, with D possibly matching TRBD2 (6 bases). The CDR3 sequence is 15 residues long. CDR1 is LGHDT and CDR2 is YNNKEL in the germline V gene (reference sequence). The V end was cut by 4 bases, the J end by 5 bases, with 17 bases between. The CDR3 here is CASSPKPRGGETQYF. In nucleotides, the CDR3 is TGTGCCAGCAGCCCGAAACCCCGTGGGGGGGAGACCCAGTACTTC.

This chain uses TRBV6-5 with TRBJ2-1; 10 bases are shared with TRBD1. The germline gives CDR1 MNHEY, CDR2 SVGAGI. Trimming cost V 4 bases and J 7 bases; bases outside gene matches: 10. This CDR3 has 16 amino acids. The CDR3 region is CASSSRQGAMGNEQFF. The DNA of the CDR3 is TGTGCCAGCAGTTCGCGACAGGGGGCCATGGGTAATGAGCAGTTCTTC.

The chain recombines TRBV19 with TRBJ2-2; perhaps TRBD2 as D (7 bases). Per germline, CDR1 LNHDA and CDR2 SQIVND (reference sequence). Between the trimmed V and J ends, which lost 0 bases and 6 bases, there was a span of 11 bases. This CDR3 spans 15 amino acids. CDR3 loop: CASSIDLRGPGELFF. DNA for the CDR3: TGTGCCAGTAGTATAGACTTGCGGGGGCCCGGGGAGCTGTTTTTT.

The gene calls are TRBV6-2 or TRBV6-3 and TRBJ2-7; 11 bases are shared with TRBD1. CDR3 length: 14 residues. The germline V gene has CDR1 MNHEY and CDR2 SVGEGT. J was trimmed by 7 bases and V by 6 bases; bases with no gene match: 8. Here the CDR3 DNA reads TGTGCCAGCAGCTGGGACAGGGGGAGTCGGGAGCAGTACTTC. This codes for CASSWDRGSREQYF.

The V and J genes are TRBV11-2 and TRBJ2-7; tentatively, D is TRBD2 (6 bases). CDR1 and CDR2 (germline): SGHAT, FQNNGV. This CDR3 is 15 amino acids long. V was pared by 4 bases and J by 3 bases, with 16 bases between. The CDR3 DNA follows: TGTGCCAGCAGCTCCCCGACGGGGCGGGACTACGAGCAGTACTTC. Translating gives CASSSPTGRDYEQYF.

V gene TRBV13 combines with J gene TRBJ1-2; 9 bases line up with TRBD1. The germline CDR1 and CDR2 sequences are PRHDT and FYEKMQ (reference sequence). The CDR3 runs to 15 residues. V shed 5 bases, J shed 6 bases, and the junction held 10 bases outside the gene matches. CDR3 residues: CASSLFGTGRDGYTF. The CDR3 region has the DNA TGTGCCAGCAGCCTATTTGGGACAGGGAGGGATGGCTACACCTTC. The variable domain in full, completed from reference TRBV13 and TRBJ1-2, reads AAGVIQSPRHLIKEKRETATLKCYPIPRHDTVYWYQQGPGQDPQFLISFYEKMQSDKGSIPDRFSAQQFSDYHSELNMSSLELGDSALYFCASSLFGTGRDGYTFGSGTRLTVV.

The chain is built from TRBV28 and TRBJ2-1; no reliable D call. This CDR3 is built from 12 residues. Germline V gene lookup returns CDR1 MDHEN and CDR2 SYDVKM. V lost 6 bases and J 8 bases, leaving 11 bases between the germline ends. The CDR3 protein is CASSIREDEQFF. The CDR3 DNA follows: TGTGCCAGCAGCATACGAGAGGATGAGCAGTTCTTC.